This is a list of T cell receptor beta chains from one sample in a study of cytomegalovirus exposure and HLA in healthy donors. Profiled with immunoSEQ multiplex PCR; TCRdb holds only in-frame clones, not every one. Of 70,000 to 100,000 clones detected, about four fifths appear once; the ten largest clones hold approximately 29%. Sequences were obtained from PBMCs. The receptors originated from a man aged 50-60 years in good health and CMV-seropositive. Both conserved end residues are part of each CDR3. D genes are given only for firm matches.

v_gene,d_gene,j_gene,CDR3aa
TRBV13,-,TRBJ2-7,CASSQGLAASYEQYF
TRBV25-1,-,TRBJ1-3,CASSENRFAGNTIYF
TRBV6-1,TRBD2,TRBJ2-1,CASSEAGASGRVSSYNEQFF
TRBV6-5,-,TRBJ2-1,CASSYLNEQFF
TRBV4-3,-,TRBJ1-6,CASSQEMVGAPLHF
TRBV5-1,TRBD2,TRBJ2-3,CASRIAGGETDTQYF
TRBV7-9,-,TRBJ2-7,CASSLASGKTYEQYF
TRBV4-1,TRBD2,TRBJ2-1,CASSPIGRGNEQFF
TRBV7-9,TRBD1,TRBJ2-7,CASSIWDRGYEQYF
TRBV30,-,TRBJ2-2,CAWRGVNTGELFF
TRBV2,TRBD2,TRBJ2-3,CASSEAGAGGLDTQYF
TRBV7-2,TRBD2,TRBJ2-7,CASSRTSGSSYEQYF
TRBV30,-,TRBJ2-1,CAWSVGLDSNEQFF
TRBV5-1,TRBD2,TRBJ2-5,CASSLGLAGVETQYF
TRBV5-4,-,TRBJ1-4,CASSSGGISSLINEKLFF
TRBV2,TRBD1,TRBJ2-3,CASSQRGQGRTDTQYF
TRBV27,-,TRBJ1-1,CASTQGVGMNTEAFF
TRBV7-9,TRBD1,TRBJ1-5,CASSSSTGHQPQHF
TRBV29-1,TRBD1,TRBJ1-4,CSVEDWAGQGANEKLFF
TRBV6-4,-,TRBJ1-2,CASSEGVNYGYTF
TRBV6-5,TRBD1,TRBJ1-4,CASSYQGAANEKLFF
TRBV11-2,TRBD2,TRBJ2-7,CASSPLAGLPEQYF
TRBV5-1,-,TRBJ2-7,CASSLGGSSYEQYF
TRBV6-7,TRBD1,TRBJ2-3,CASSYFRDRGFFTDTQYF
TRBV4-2,TRBD2,TRBJ2-2,CASSQGHTSGTDGELFF
TRBV27,-,TRBJ2-4,CASSFGSSLAKNSQYF
TRBV30,TRBD2,TRBJ2-5,CAWSLPWAGGSSEETQYF
TRBV7-8,-,TRBJ2-7,CASSLGSVPHHGEQYF
TRBV5-4,-,TRBJ1-2,CASSQTGEGIRGYTF
TRBV25-1,TRBD1,TRBJ2-3,CASSALGQGALSDTQYF
TRBV27,-,TRBJ1-2,CASSPTGPVDYGYTF
TRBV30,-,TRBJ1-1,CAWSLRGFGNTEAFF
TRBV15,-,TRBJ2-7,CATSRDLQSGTGSYEQYF
TRBV9,-,TRBJ2-3,CASSVGVGSTDTQYF
TRBV27,TRBD1,TRBJ1-5,CASSLRDRGPQPQHF
TRBV29-1,-,TRBJ2-5,CSVGTRSRETQYF
TRBV7-6,-,TRBJ2-7,CASSLNGGRGDASEQYF
TRBV6-5,-,TRBJ2-5,CASSLNRAQETQYF
TRBV7-9,TRBD2,TRBJ2-2,CASSLPAGGGTGELFF
TRBV5-1,-,TRBJ2-7,CASSLFPGTASAEQYF
TRBV27,-,TRBJ2-1,CASRVTADYNEQFF
TRBV5-1,TRBD1,TRBJ1-1,CASSSEHRGREAEAFF
TRBV2,TRBD1,TRBJ2-5,CASLTGGWETQYF
TRBV11-2,-,TRBJ2-7,CASSPSRYEQYF
TRBV29-1,TRBD2,TRBJ2-5,CSVDSGRSETQYF
TRBV29-1,TRBD1,TRBJ1-3,CSVEDRPGNTIYF